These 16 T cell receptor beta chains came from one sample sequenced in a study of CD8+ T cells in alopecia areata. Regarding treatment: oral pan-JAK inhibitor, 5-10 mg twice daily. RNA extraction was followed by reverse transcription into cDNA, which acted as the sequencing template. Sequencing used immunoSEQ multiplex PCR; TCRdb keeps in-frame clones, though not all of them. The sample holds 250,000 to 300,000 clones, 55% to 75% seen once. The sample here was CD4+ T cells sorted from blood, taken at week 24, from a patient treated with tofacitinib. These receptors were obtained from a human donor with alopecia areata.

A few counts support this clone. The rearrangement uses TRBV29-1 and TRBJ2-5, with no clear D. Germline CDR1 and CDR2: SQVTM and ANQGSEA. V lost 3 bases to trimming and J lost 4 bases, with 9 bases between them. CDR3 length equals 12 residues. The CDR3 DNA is TGCAGCGTTGAGGGCAGCTTAGAGACCCAGTACTTC. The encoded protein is CSVEGSLETQYF.

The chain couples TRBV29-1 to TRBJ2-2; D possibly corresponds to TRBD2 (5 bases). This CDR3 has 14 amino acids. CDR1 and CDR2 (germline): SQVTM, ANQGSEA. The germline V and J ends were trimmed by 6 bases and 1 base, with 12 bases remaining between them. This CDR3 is CSVHLGGNTGELFF. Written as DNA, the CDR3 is TGCAGCGTCCACCTAGGAGGGAACACCGGGGAGCTGTTTTTT.

CDR3 sequence (DNA): TGTGCCGTTCCGGGACAGCCCTCTGGCGAGCAGTACTTC. It yields the protein CAVPGQPSGEQYF. This chain uses TRBV2 with TRBJ2-7, with 7 bases lining up with TRBD1. The CDR3 is 13 residues long. V lost 11 bases and J lost 6; bases outside the gene matches: 13. Germline V gives CDR1 SNHLY, CDR2 FYNNEI.

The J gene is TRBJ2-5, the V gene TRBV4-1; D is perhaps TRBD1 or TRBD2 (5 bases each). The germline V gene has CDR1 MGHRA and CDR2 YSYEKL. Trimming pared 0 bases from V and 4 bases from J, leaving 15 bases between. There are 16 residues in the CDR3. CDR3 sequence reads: CASSQERSGDPETQYF. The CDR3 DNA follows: TGCGCCAGCAGCCAAGAACGGAGTGGGGACCCAGAGACCCAGTACTTC.

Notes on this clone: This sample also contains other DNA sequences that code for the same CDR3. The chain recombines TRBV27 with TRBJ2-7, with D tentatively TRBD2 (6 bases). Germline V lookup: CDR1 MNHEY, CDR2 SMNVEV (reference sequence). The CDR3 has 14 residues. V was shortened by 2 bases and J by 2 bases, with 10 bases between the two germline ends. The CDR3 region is CASSLQTGAYEQYF. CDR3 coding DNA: TGTGCCAGCAGTTTACAGACGGGGGCCTACGAGCAGTACTTC.

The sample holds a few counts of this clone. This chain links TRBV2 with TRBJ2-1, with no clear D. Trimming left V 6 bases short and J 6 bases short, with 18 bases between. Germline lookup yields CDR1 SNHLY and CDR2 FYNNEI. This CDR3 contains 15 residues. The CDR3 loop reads CASRATPSPVNEQFF. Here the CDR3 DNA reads TGTGCCAGCAGAGCAACACCTTCCCCCGTCAATGAGCAGTTCTTC.

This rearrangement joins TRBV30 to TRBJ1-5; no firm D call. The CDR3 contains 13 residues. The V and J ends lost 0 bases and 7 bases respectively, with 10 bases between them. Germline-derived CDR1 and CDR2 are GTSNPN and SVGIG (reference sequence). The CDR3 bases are TGTGCCTGGAGTGTACGGTCGGGGCAGCCCCAGCATTTT. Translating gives CAWSVRSGQPQHF. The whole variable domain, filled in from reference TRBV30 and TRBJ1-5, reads SQTIHQWPATLVQPVGSPLSLECTVEGTSNPNLYWYRQAAGRGLQLLFYSVGIGQISSEVPQNLSASRPQDRQFILSSKKLLLSDSGFYLCAWSVRSGQPQHFGDGTRLSIL.

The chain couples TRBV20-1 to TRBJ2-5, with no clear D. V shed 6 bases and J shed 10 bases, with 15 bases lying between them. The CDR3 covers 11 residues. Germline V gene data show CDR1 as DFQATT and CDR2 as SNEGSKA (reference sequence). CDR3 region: CSAKDVVYQYF. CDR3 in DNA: TGCAGTGCAAAAGATGTCGTGTACCAGTACTTC.

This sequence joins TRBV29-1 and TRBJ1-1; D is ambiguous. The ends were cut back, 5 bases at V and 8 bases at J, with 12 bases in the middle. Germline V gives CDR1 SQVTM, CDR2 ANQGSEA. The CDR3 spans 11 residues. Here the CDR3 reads CSVTRNREAFF. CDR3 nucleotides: TGCAGCGTTACTCGCAACAGAGAAGCTTTCTTT.

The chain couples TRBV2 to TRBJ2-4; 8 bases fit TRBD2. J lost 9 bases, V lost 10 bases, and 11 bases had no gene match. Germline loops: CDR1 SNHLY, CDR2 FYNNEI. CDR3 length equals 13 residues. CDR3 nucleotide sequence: TGTGCCACTACGGACGCTCGGGGGGGCATTCAGTACTTC. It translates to CATTDARGGIQYF.

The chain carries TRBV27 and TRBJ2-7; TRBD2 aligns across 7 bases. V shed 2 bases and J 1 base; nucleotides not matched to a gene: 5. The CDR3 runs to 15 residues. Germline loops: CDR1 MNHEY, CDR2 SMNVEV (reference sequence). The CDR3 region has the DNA TGTGCCAGCAGTTTAGCTAGCGGTTTATCCTACGAGCAGTACTTC. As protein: CASSLASGLSYEQYF.

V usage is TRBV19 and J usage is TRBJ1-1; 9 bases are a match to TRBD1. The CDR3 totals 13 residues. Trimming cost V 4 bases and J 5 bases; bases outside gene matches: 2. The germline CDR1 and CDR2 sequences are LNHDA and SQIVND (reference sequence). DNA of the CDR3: TGTGCCAGTAGTAGGACAGGGGTGACTGAAGCTTTCTTT. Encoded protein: CASSRTGVTEAFF. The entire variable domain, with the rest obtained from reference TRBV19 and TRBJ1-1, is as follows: DGGITQSPKYLFRKEGQNVTLSCEQNLNHDAMYWYRQDPGQGLRLIYYSQIVNDFQKGDIAEGYSVSREKKESFPLTVTSAQKNPTAFYLCASSRTGVTEAFFGQGTRLTVV.

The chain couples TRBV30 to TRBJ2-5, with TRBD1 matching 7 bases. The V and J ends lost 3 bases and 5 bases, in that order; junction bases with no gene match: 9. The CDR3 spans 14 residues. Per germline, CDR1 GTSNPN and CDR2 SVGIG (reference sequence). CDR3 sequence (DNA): TGTGCCTGGAGATCCGGGACAGCGTTTGAGACCCAGTACTTC. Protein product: CAWRSGTAFETQYF.

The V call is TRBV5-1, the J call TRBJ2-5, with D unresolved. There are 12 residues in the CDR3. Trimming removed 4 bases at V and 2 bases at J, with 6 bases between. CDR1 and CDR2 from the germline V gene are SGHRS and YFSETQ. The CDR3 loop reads CASSPTQETQYF. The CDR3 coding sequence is TGCGCCAGCAGCCCGACTCAAGAGACCCAGTACTTC.

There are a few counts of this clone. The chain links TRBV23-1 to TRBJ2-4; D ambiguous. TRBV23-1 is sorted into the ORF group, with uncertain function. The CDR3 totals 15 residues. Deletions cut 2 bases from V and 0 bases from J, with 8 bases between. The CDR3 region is CASSQDKSAKNIQYF. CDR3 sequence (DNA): TGCGCCAGCAGTCAAGACAAATCAGCCAAAAACATTCAGTACTTC.

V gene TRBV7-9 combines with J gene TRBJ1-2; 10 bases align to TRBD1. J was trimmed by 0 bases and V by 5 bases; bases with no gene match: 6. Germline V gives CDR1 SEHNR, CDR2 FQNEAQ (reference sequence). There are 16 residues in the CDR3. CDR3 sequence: CASSLRGQGTNYGYTF. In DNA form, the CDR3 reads TGTGCCAGCAGCCTCCGGGGACAGGGGACTAACTATGGCTACACCTTC.